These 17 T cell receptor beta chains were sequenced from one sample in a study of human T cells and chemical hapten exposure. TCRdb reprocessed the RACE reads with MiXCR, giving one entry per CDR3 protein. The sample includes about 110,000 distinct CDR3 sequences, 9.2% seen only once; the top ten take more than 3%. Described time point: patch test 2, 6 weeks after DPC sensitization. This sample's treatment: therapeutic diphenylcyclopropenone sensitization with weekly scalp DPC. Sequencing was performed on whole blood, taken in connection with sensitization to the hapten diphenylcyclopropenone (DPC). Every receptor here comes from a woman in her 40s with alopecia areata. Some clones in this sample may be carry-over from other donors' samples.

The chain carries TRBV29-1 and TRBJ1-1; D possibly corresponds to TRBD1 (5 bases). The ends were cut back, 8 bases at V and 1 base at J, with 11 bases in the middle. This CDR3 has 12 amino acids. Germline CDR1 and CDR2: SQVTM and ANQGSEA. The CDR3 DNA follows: TGCAGCTCTGGGACGGGGAACACTGAAGCTTTCTTT. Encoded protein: CSSGTGNTEAFF.

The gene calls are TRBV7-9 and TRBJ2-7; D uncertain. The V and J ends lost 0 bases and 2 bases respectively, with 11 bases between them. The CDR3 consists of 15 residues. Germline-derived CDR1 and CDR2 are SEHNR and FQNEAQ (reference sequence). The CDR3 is CASSLAPLSTYEQYF. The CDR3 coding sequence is TGTGCCAGCAGCTTAGCGCCGCTATCCACCTACGAGCAGTACTTC.

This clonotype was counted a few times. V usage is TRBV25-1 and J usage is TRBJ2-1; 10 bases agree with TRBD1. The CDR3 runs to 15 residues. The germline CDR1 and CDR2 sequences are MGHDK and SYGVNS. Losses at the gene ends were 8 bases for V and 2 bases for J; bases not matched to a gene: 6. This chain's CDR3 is CASCPGTGAYNEQFF. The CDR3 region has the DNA TGTGCCAGCTGCCCCGGGACAGGGGCCTACAATGAGCAGTTCTTC. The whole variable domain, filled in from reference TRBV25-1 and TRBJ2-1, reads EADIYQTPRYLVIGTGKKITLECSQTMGHDKMYWYQQDPGMELHLIHYSYGVNSTEKGDLSSESTVSRIRTEHFPLTLESARPSHTSQYLCASCPGTGAYNEQFFGPGTRLTVL.

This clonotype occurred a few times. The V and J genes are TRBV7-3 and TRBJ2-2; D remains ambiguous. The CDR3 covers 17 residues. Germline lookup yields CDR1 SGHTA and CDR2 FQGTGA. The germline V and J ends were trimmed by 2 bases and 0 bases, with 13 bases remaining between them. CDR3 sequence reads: CASSLWPSPPNTGELFF. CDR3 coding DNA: TGTGCCAGCAGCTTATGGCCTTCCCCACCGAACACCGGGGAGCTGTTTTTT.

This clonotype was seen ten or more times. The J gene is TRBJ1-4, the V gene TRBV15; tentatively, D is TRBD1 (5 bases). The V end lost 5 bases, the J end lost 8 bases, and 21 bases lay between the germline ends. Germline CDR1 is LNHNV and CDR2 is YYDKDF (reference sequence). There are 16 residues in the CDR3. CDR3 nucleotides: TGTGCCACCAGCTCGGAGAGGGACGTCGCCCACGAAAAACTGTTTTTT. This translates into CATSSERDVAHEKLFF.

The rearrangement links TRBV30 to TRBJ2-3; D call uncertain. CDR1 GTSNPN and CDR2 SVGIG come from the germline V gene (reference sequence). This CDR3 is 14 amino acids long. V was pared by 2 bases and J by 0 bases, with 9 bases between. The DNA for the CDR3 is TGTGCCTGGAGTCAGTCGCCGAGCACAGATACGCAGTATTTT. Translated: CAWSQSPSTDTQYF.

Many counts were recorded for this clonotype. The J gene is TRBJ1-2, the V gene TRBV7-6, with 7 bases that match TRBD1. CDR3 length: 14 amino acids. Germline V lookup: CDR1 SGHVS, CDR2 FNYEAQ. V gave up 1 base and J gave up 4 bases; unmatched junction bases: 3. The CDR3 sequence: CASSLGGGPYGYTF. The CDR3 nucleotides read TGTGCCAGCAGCTTAGGAGGGGGCCCCTATGGCTACACCTTC. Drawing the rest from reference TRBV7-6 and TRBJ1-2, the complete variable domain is GAGVSQSPRYKVTKRGQDVALRCDPISGHVSLYWYRQALGQGPEFLTYFNYEAQQDKSGLPNDRFSAERPEGSISTLTIQRTEQRDSAMYRCASSLGGGPYGYTFGSGTRLTVV.

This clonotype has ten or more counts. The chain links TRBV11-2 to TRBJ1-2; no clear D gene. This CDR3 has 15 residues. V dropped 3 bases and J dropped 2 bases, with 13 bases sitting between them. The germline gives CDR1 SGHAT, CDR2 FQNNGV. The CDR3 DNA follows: TGTGCCAGCAGCTTTGTGCCCGGTGGAAACTATGGCTACACCTTC. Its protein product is CASSFVPGGNYGYTF.

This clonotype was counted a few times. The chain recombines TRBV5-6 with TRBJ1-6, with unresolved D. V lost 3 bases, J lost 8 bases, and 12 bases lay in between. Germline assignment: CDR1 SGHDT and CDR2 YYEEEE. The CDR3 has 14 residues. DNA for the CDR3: TGTGCCAGCAGCTGGGGTTTTTCGGATTCACCCCTCCACTTT. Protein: CASSWGFSDSPLHF. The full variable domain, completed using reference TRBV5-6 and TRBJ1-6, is DAGVTQSPTHLIKTRGQQVTLRCSPKSGHDTVSWYQQALGQGPQFIFQYYEEEERQRGNFPDRFSGHQFPNYSSELNVNALLLGDSALYLCASSWGFSDSPLHFGNGTRLTVT.

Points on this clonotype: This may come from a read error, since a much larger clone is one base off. The DNA for the CDR3 is TGCGCCAGCAGCTTCGGACAGGTGGCAGAGACCCAGTACTTC. This codes for CASSFGQVAETQYF. The J gene is TRBJ2-5, the V gene TRBV5-1; TRBD1 agrees at 7 bases. J was trimmed by 4 bases and V by 2 bases; bases with no gene match: 5. The germline gives CDR1 SGHRS, CDR2 YFSETQ. The CDR3 runs 14 residues.

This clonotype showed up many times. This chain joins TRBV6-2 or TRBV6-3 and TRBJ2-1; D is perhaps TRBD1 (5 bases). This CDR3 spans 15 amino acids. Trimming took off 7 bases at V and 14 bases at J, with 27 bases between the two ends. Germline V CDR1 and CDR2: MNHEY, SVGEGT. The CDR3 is CASTTYQDTPGLKFF. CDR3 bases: TGTGCCAGCACCACATACCAGGACACCCCAGGTTTGAAGTTCTTC.

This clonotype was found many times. The DNA for the CDR3 is TGCAGCGTTGTCCAGGGTGACTCTAACTATGGCTACACCTTC. This gives the protein CSVVQGDSNYGYTF. V and J are TRBV29-1 and TRBJ1-2; TRBD1 might be the D (5 bases). The CDR3 sequence is 14 residues long. Germline CDR1 SQVTM, CDR2 ANQGSEA. V lost 4 bases to trimming and J lost 0 bases, with 12 bases between them. The full variable domain, completed using reference TRBV29-1 and TRBJ1-2, is SAVISQKPSRDICQRGTSLTIQCQVDSQVTMMFWYRQQPGQSLTLIATANQGSEATYESGFVIDKFPISRPNLTFSTLTVSNMSPEDSSIYLCSVVQGDSNYGYTFGSGTRLTVV.

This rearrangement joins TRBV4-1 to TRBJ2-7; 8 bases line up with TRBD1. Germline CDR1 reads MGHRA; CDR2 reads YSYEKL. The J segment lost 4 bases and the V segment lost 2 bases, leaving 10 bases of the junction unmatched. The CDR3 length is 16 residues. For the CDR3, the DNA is TGCGCCAGCAGCCAATGGGCCACCGACAGGGGATACGAGCAGTACTTC. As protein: CASSQWATDRGYEQYF.

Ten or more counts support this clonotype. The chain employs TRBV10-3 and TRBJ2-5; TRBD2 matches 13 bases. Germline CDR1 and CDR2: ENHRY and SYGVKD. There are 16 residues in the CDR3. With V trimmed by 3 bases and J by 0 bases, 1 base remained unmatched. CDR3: CAISDGLAGDQETQYF. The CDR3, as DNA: TGTGCCATCAGTGACGGACTAGCGGGGGACCAAGAGACCCAGTACTTC.

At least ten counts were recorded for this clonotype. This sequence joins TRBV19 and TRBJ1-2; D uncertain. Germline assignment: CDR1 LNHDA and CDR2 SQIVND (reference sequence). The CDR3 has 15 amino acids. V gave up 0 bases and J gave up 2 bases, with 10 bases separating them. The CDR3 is CASSIDLETNYGYTF. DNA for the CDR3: TGTGCCAGTAGTATAGACCTGGAGACAAACTATGGCTACACCTTC. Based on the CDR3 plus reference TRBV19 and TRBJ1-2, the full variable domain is DGGITQSPKYLFRKEGQNVTLSCEQNLNHDAMYWYRQDPGQGLRLIYYSQIVNDFQKGDIAEGYSVSREKKESFPLTVTSAQKNPTAFYLCASSIDLETNYGYTFGSGTRLTVV.

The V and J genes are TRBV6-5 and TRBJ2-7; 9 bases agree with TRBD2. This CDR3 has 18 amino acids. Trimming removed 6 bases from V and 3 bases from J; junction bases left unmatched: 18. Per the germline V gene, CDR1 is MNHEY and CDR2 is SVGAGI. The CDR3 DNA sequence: TGTGCCAGCAGCCGTACCGTATTGAGCGGGGGGTTCCTCTACGAGCAGTACTTC. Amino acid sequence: CASSRTVLSGGFLYEQYF.

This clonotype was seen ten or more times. The CDR3 loop reads CSASPGGYQPQHF. The CDR3, as DNA: TGCAGTGCTAGCCCGGGGGGGTATCAGCCCCAGCATTTT. The chain employs TRBV20-1 and TRBJ1-5, with a weak D call TRBD1 (5 bases). Germline lookup yields CDR1 DFQATT and CDR2 SNEGSKA (reference sequence). The CDR3 covers 13 residues. Trimming cost V 3 bases and J 5 bases, with 11 bases left between them.